The 10 T cell receptor beta chains listed next were all sequenced from one sample in a study of T cells in localized non-small cell lung cancer. Here immunoSEQ multiplex PCR was the method, and the copy in TCRdb shows in-frame clones only, minus some. Of approximately 10,000 clones listed, 90% to 95% are singletons. The sample here was peripheral blood, taken before any cancer treatment. These receptors were taken from a male donor older than 55 with stage III lung adenocarcinoma.

This chain joins TRBV6-5 and TRBJ1-4; D is unclear. Germline lookup yields CDR1 MNHEY and CDR2 SVGAGI. This CDR3 comprises 15 residues. V lost 0 bases to trimming and J lost 8 bases, with 13 bases between them. The chain's CDR3 is CASSYSTRTREKLFF. In DNA form, the CDR3 reads TGTGCCAGCAGTTACTCGACCCGGACCCGAGAAAAACTGTTTTTT.

The V call is TRBV7-2, the J call TRBJ1-1; tentatively, D is TRBD1 (5 bases). Germline CDR1 and CDR2: SGHTA and FQGNSA. Trimming removed 4 bases at V and 0 bases at J, with 12 bases between. The CDR3 has 15 amino acids. The DNA for the CDR3 is TGTGCCAGCAGCTCCGGGACTGTCATGAACACTGAAGCTTTCTTT. It is translated as CASSSGTVMNTEAFF.

The chain employs TRBV5-1 and TRBJ1-1, with a weak D call TRBD1 (6 bases). The CDR3 is 17 residues long. Germline V gene lookup returns CDR1 SGHRS and CDR2 YFSETQ. The germline V and J ends were trimmed by 0 bases and 0 bases, with 15 bases remaining between them. CDR3 in amino acids: CASSLEPRGTMNTEAFF. CDR3 nucleotides: TGCGCCAGCAGCTTGGAACCCAGGGGTACGATGAACACTGAAGCTTTCTTT.

In DNA form, the CDR3 reads TGTGCCAGCAGAGAACAGGATCGGGGAGTTGAAGCTTTCTTT. Translating it yields CASREQDRGVEAFF. The chain recombines TRBV6-1 with TRBJ1-1; a possible D gene is TRBD1 (5 bases). The germline CDR1 and CDR2 sequences are MNHNS and SASEGT. V lost 6 bases and J lost 7, with 18 bases in between. CDR3 size: 14 residues.

This clone was detected once. This chain connects TRBV15 to TRBJ1-2; D uncertain. From germline, CDR1 is LNHNV and CDR2 YYDKDF (reference sequence). The CDR3 is made up of 14 amino acids. Trimming left V 0 bases short and J 7 bases short, with 12 bases between. The CDR3 DNA sequence: TGTGCCACCAGCAGAGATCGAGGAGCAGGTGGCTACACCTTC. Residues: CATSRDRGAGGYTF.

This clone came up once. This sequence joins TRBV28 and TRBJ2-1; TRBD2 agrees at 7 bases. The V and J ends lost 5 bases and 0 bases, in that order; junction bases with no gene match: 10. Germline V CDR1 and CDR2: MDHEN, SYDVKM. The CDR3 contains 17 residues. CDR3 DNA: TGTGCCAGCAGTAACCCCGAAGGCGGGAGCTCCTACAATGAGCAGTTCTTC. Protein product: CASSNPEGGSSYNEQFF.

The chain recombines TRBV11-2 with TRBJ2-4; D is unresolved. This CDR3 has 14 amino acids. The V and J ends lost 5 bases and 0 bases respectively, with 8 bases between them. The germline V gene has CDR1 SGHAT and CDR2 FQNNGV. CDR3: CASSDRLAKNIQYF. The CDR3 bases are TGTGCCAGCAGCGACCGCTTAGCCAAAAACATTCAGTACTTC.

This clone showed up just a few times. The chain joins TRBV4-3 to TRBJ1-5; D gene ambiguous. Trimming took off 0 bases at V and 6 bases at J, with 9 bases between the two ends. The CDR3 consists of 14 residues. Per the germline V gene, CDR1 is LGHNA and CDR2 is YSLEER. The CDR3, as DNA: TGCGCCAGCAGCCAAGATGTGAGGACTCAGCCCCAGCATTTT. This translates into CASSQDVRTQPQHF.

A single count supports this clone. V is TRBV11-2 and J is TRBJ2-2; 7 bases are a match to TRBD2. The CDR3 totals 15 residues. Looked up from germline, CDR1 is SGHAT and CDR2 is FQNNGV. V lost 5 bases to trimming and J lost 0 bases; unmatched junction nucleotides: 3. CDR3 protein: CASSPGTTNTGELFF. The DNA for the CDR3 is TGTGCCAGCAGCCCTGGGACTACGAACACCGGGGAGCTGTTTTTT.

The rearrangement joins TRBV18 to TRBJ2-2; D uncertain. The germline V and J ends were trimmed by 0 bases and 4 bases, with 9 bases remaining between them. This CDR3 is 15 amino acids long. In germline, CDR1 is KGHSH, CDR2 LQKENI. The chain's CDR3 is CASSPPFRATGELFF. DNA for the CDR3: TGTGCCAGCTCACCACCATTCCGGGCCACCGGGGAGCTGTTTTTT.